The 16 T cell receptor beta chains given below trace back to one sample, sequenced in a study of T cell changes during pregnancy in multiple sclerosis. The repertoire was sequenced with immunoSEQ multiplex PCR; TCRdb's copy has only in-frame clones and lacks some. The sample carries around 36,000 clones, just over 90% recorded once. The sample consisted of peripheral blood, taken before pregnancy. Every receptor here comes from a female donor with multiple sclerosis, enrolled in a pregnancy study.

In DNA form, the CDR3 reads TGCGCCAGCAGCTTGGAGCCTCAGGGAAATGGCAAAAACATTCAGTACTTC. This encodes CASSLEPQGNGKNIQYF. The genes are TRBV5-1 and TRBJ2-4, with TRBD1 as a possible D gene (5 bases). The germline V gene has CDR1 SGHRS and CDR2 YFSETQ. The ends were cut back, 0 bases at V and 3 bases at J, with 16 bases in the middle. The CDR3 is 17 residues long. Variable domain in full (rest from reference TRBV5-1 and TRBJ2-4): KAGVTQTPRYLIKTRGQQVTLSCSPISGHRSVSWYQQTPGQGLQFLFEYFSETQRNKGNFPGRFSGRQFSNSRSEMNVSTLELGDSALYLCASSLEPQGNGKNIQYFGAGTRLSVL.

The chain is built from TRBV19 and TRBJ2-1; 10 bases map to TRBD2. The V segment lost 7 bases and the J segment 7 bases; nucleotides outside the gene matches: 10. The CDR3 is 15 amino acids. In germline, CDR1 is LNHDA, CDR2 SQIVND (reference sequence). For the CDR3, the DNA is TGTGCCAGTAATTCCGTAGCGGGAGGTCTTAATGAGCAGTTCTTC. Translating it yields CASNSVAGGLNEQFF. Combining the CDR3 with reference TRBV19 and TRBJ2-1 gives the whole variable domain DGGITQSPKYLFRKEGQNVTLSCEQNLNHDAMYWYRQDPGQGLRLIYYSQIVNDFQKGDIAEGYSVSREKKESFPLTVTSAQKNPTAFYLCASNSVAGGLNEQFFGPGTRLTVL.

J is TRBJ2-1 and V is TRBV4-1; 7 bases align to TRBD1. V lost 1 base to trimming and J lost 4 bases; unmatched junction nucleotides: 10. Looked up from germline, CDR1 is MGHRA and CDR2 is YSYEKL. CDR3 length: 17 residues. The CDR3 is CASSQAGPGTVYNEQFF. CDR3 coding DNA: TGCGCCAGCAGCCAAGCGGGCCCCGGGACAGTTTACAATGAGCAGTTCTTC.

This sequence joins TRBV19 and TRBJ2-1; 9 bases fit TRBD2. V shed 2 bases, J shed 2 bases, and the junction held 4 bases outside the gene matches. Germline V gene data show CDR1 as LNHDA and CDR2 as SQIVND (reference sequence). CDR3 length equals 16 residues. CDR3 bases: TGTGCCAGTAGTATATGGCCTAGCGGGGCCTACAATGAGCAGTTCTTC. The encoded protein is CASSIWPSGAYNEQFF.

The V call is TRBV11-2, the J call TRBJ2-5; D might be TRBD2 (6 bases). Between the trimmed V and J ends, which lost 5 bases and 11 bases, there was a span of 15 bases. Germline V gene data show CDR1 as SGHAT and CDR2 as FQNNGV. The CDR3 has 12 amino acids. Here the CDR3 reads CASSQGLLQQYF. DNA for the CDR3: TGTGCCAGCAGCCAAGGACTATTACAGCAGTACTTC.

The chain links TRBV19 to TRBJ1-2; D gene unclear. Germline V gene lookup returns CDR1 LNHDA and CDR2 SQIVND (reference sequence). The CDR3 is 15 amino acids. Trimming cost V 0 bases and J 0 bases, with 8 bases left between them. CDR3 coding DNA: TGTGCCAGTAGTATAGATCTGGAGTCTAACTATGGCTACACCTTC. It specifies CASSIDLESNYGYTF.

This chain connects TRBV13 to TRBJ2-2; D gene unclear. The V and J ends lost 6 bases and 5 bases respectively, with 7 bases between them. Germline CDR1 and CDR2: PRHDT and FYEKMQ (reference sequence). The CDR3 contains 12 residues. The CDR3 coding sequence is TGTGCCAGCAGTCGGGTTACCGGGGAGCTGTTTTTT. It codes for CASSRVTGELFF.

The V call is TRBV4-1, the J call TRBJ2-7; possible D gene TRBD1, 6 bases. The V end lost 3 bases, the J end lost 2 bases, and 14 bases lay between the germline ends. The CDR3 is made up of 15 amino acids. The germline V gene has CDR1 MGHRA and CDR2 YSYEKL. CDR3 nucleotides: TGCGCCAGCAGCCAGATAGGGGGTAGGACCTACGAGCAGTACTTC. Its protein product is CASSQIGGRTYEQYF.

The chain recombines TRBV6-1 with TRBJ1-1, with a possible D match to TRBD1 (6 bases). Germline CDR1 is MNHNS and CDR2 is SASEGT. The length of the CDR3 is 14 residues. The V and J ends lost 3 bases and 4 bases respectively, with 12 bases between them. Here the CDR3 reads CASSDGQGTTEAFF. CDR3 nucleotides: TGTGCCAGCAGTGACGGGCAGGGGACCACTGAAGCTTTCTTT.

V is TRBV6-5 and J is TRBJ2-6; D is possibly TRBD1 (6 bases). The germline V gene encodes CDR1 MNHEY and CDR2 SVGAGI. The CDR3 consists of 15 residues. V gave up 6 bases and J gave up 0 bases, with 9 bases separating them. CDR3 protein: CASRETGSGANVLTF. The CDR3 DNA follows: TGTGCCAGCAGGGAGACAGGCTCTGGGGCCAACGTCCTGACTTTC.

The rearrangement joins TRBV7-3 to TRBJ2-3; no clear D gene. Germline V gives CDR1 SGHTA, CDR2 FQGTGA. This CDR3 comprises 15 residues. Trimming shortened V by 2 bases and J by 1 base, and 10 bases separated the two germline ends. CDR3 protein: CASSLWRSGTDTQYF. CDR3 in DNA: TGTGCCAGCAGCTTATGGCGGAGTGGCACAGATACGCAGTATTTT.

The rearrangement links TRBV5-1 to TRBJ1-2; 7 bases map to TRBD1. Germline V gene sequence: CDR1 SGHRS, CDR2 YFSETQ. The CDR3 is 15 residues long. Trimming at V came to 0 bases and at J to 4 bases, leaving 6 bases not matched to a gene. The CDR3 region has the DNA TGCGCCAGCAGCTTGGGTGAGGGACAGTTCTATGGCTACACCTTC. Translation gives CASSLGEGQFYGYTF.

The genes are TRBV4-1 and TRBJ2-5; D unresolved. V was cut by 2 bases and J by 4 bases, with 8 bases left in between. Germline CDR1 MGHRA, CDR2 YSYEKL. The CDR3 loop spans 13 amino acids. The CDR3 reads CASSQFSRETQYF. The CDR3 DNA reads TGCGCCAGCAGCCAATTCTCTCGAGAGACCCAGTACTTC.

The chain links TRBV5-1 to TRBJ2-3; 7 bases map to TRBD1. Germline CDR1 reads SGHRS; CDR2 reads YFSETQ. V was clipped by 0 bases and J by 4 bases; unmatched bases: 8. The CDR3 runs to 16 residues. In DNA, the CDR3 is TGCGCCAGCAGCTTGGCCGGGCAGGGGGTGGCAGATACGCAGTATTTT. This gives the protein CASSLAGQGVADTQYF.

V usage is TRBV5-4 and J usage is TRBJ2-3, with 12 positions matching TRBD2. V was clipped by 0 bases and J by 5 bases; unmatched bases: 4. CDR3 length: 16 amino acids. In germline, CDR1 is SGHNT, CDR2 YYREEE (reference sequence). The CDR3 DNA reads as TGTGCCAGCAGCTTGGGACTAGCGGGAGAGGGAGATACGCAGTATTTT. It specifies CASSLGLAGEGDTQYF.

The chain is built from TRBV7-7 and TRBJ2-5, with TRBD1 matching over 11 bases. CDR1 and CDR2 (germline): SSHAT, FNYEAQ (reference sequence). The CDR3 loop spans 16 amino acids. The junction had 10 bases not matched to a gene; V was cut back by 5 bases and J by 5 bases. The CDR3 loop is CASSPVGQGAGETQYF. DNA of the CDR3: TGTGCCAGCAGCCCGGTCGGACAGGGGGCTGGGGAGACCCAGTACTTC.